This TCR beta chain appears in the sequencing data of a study of blood T cell repertoires in COVID-19. Sequencing used immunoSEQ multiplex PCR; TCRdb keeps in-frame clones, though not all of them. The profile shows some 130,000 clones, approximately 90% of them singletons. This clone has a single count. CDR1 GTSNPN and CDR2 SVGIG come from the germline V gene (reference sequence). The CDR3 is made up of 15 amino acids. The V end lost 0 bases, the J end lost 1 base, and 12 bases lay between the germline ends. V usage is TRBV30 and J usage is TRBJ1-1; D perhaps matches TRBD1 (5 bases). The sequencing sample was made of peripheral blood. The sequence derives from a man aged 45-60 years with acute or convalescent COVID-19. The CDR3 spells CAWSVPTVPNTEAFF. CDR3 bases: TGTGCCTGGAGTGTCCCGACAGTCCCGAACACTGAAGCTTTCTTT.